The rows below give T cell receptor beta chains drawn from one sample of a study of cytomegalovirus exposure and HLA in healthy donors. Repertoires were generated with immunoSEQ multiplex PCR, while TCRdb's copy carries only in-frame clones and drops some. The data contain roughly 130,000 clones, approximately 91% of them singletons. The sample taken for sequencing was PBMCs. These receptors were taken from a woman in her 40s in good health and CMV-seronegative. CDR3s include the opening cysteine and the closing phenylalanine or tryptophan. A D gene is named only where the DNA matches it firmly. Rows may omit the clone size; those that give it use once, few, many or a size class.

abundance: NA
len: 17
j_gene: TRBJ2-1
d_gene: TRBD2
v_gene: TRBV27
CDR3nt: TGTGCCAGCAGTGGACTAGCGGGAAATTGGTCCTACAATGAGCAGTTCTTC
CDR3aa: CASSGLAGNWSYNEQFF

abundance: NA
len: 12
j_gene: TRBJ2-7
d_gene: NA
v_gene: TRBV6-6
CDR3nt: TGTGCCAGCAGTTTGGGGCAGGGTCAGCAGTACTTC
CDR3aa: CASSLGQGQQYF

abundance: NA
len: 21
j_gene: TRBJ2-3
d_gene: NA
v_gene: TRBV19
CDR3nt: TGTGCCAGTAGTACCTACCGAGCTCAGCTACCCGGGTCAGGACACACAGATACGCAGTATTTT
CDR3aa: CASSTYRAQLPGSGHTDTQYF

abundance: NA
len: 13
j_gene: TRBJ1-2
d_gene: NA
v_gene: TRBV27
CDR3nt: TGTGCCAGCAGTCGCTCGGGGGGCTATGGCTACACCTTC
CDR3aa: CASSRSGGYGYTF

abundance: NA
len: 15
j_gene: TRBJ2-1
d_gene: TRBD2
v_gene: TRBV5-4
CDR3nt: TGTGCCAGCCGGAATCTAGCGGGAAAGTACAATGAGCAGTTCTTC
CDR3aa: CASRNLAGKYNEQFF

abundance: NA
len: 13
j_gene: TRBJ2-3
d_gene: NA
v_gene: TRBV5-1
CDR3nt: TGCGCCAGCTCAGGACAGAGCACAGATACGCAGTATTTT
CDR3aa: CASSGQSTDTQYF

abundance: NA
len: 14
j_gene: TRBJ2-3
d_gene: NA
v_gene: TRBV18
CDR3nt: TGTGCCAGCTCACCACTAGATAGCACAGATACGCAGTATTTT
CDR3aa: CASSPLDSTDTQYF

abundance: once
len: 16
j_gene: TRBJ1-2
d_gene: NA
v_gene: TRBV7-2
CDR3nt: TGTGCCAGCAGCTTAGTTTCTCAGGGGTCAAAGGATGGCTACACCTTC
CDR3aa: CASSLVSQGSKDGYTF

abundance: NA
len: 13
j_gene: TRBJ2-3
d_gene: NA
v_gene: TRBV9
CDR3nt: TGTGCCAGCAGCGGCGGTGGTCCCGATACGCAGTATTTT
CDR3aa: CASSGGGPDTQYF

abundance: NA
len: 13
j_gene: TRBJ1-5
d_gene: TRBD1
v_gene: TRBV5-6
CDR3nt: TGTGCCAGCAGCTTAGACAGGGATCAGCCCCAGCATTTT
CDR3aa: CASSLDRDQPQHF

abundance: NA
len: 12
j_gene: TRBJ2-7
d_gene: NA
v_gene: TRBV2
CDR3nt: TGTGCCAGCAGTGGGAGCCGCTACGAGCAGTACTTC
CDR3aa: CASSGSRYEQYF

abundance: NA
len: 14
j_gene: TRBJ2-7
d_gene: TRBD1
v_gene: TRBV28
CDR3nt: TGTGCCAGCCAGGGGGCACAGAGCTCCTACGAGCAGTACTTC
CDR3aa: CASQGAQSSYEQYF

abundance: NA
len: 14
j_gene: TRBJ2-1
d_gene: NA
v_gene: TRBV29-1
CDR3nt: TGCAGCGTTGACCTCCAGGGCCATTACAATGAGCAGTTCTTC
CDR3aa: CSVDLQGHYNEQFF

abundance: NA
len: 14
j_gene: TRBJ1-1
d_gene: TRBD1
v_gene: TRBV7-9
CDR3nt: TGTTCCAGCAGCCTACAGGGGAGGAAAACTGAAGCTTTCTTT
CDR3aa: CSSSLQGRKTEAFF

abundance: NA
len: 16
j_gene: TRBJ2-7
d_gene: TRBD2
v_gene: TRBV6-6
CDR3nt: TGTGCCAGCAGTTACTTAGTAGCGGGAGGCTCCTACGAGCAGTACTTC
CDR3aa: CASSYLVAGGSYEQYF

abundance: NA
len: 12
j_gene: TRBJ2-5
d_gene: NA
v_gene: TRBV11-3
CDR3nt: TGTGCCAGCAGCTTTAGACAAGAGACCCAGTACTTC
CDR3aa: CASSFRQETQYF

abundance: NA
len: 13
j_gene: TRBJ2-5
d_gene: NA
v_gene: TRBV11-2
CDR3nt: TGTGCCAGCAGCTTCTCGGGCCAAGAGACCCAGTACTTC
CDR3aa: CASSFSGQETQYF

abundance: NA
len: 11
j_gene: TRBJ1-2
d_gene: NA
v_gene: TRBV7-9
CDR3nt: TGTGCTATTGTAACGGACTATGGCTACACCTTC
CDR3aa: CAIVTDYGYTF

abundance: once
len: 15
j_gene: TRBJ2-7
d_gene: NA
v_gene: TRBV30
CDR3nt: TGTGCCTGGAGTGTCGGTCTAGCTGGCTCCTACGAGCAGTACTTC
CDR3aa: CAWSVGLAGSYEQYF

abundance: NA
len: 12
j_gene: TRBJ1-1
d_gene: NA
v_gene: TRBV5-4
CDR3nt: TGTGCCAGCAGAGGACAGAACACTGAAGCTTTCTTT
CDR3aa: CASRGQNTEAFF

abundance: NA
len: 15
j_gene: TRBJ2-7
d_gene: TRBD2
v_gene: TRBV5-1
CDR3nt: TGCGCCAGCAGCTTGCCCGGGAGGCCCTCCTACGAGCAGTACTTC
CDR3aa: CASSLPGRPSYEQYF

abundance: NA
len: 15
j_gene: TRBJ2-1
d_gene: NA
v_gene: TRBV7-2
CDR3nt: TGTGCCAGCAGCCCTAGGGGTAGGGGTTTCGATGAGCAGTTCTTC
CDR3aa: CASSPRGRGFDEQFF

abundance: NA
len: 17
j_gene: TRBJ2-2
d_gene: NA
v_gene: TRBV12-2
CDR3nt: TGTGCAAGTCGCCCCCAAACTAGCGGGAGGGGGACCGGGGAGCTGTTTTTT
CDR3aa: CASRPQTSGRGTGELFF

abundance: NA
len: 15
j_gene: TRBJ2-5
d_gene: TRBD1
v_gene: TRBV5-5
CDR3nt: TGTGCCAGCAGCCTTTTGGCGAGGGGGCCAGAGACCCAGTACTTC
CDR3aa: CASSLLARGPETQYF

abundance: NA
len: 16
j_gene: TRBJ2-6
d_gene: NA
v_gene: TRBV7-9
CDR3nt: TGTGCCAGCAGCTTTGCGGGCTCGGAGGGGGCCAACGTCCTGACTTTC
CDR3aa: CASSFAGSEGANVLTF

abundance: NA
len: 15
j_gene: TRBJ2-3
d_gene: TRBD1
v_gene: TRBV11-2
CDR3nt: TGTGCCCCTCACGGGGACAGGGGTAGCACAGATACGCAGTATTTT
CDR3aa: CAPHGDRGSTDTQYF

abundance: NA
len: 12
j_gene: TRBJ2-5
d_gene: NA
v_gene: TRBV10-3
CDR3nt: TGTGCCACCAGCCAGTACCAAGAGACCCAGTACTTC
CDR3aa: CATSQYQETQYF

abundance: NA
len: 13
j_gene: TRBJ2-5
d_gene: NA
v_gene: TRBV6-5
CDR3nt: TGTGCCAGCAGTTACCCCCCGGGGGAGACCCAGTACTTC
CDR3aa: CASSYPPGETQYF

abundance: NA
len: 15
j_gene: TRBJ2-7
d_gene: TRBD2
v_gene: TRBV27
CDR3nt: TGTGCCAGCAGTTTGGCCCTAGCGGGAGCCTACGAGCAGTACTTC
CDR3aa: CASSLALAGAYEQYF

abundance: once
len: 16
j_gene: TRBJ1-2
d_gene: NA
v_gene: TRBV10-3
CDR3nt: TGTGCCATCAGTGAGTCTGGGGACACTTATGATGGTGGCTACACCTTC
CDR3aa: CAISESGDTYDGGYTF

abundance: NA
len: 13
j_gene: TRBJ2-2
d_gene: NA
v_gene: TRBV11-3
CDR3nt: TGTGCCAGCACGACACCGCCGGCCGGGGAGCTGTTTTTT
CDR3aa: CASTTPPAGELFF

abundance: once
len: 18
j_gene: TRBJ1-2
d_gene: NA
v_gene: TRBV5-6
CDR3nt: TGTGCCAGCAGCTTGGACGGGTTTGAGCAGGGGAAAAACTATGGCTACACCTTC
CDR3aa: CASSLDGFEQGKNYGYTF

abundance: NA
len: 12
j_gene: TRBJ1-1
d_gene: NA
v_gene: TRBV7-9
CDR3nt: TGTTCCAGCAGCCGTCGGGGGTCTGAAGCTTTCTTT
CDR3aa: CSSSRRGSEAFF

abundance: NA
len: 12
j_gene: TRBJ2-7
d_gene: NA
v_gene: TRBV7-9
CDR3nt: TGTTCCAGCAGCTTAGTTCGTGACGAGCAGTACTTC
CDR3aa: CSSSLVRDEQYF

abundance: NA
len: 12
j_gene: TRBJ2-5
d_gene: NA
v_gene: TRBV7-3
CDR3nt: TGTGCCAGCAGCCTGCAAACAGGGACCCAGTACTTC
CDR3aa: CASSLQTGTQYF

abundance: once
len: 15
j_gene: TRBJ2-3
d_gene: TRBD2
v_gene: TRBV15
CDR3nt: TGTGCCACCAGCAGAGGACTAGCGGGAGGGGATACGCAGTATTTT
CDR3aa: CATSRGLAGGDTQYF

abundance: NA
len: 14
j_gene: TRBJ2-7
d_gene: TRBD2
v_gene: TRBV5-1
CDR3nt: TGCGCCAGCAGCTACCTAGCGGGAGGTTACGAGCAGTACTTC
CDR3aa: CASSYLAGGYEQYF

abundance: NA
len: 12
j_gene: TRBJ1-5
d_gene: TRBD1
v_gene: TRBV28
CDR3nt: TGTGCCAGTACCTGGACAGGCCAGCCCCAGCATTTT
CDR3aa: CASTWTGQPQHF

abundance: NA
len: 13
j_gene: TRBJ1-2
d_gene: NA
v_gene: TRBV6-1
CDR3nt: TGTGCCAGCAGTGAGACAGGCTCCTCCGGCTACACCTTC
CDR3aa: CASSETGSSGYTF

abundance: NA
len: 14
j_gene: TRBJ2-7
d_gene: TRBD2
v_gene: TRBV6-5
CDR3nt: TGTGCCAGCAGGAAAGGGCTAGCGGTCTACGAGCAGTACTTC
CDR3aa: CASRKGLAVYEQYF

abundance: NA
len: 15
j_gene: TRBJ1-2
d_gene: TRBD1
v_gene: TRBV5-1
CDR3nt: TGCGCCAGCAGCGTGGACAGGGGGTCATCCTATGGCTACACCTTC
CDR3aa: CASSVDRGSSYGYTF

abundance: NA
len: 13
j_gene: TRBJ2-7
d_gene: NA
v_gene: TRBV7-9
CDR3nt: TGTTCCAGCAGCTTAGGGTCAGGATCCGAGCAGTACTTC
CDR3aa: CSSSLGSGSEQYF

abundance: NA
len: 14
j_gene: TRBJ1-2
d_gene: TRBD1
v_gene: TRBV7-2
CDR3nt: TGTGCCAGCAGCTTAGTGGACAGGCATTATGGCTACACCTTC
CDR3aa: CASSLVDRHYGYTF